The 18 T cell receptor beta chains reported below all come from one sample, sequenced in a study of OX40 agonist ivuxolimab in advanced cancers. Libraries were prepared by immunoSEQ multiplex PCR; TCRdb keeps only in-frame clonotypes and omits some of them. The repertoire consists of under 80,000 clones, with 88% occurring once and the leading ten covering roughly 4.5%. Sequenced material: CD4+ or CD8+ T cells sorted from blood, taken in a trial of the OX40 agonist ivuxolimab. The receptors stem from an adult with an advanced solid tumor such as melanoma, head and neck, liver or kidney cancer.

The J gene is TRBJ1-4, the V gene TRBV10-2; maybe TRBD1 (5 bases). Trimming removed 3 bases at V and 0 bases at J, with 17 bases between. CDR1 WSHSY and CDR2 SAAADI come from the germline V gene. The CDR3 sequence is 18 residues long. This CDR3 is CASSDLVPGLATNEKLFF. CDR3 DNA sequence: TGCGCCAGCAGTGATCTCGTACCGGGACTGGCAACTAATGAAAAACTGTTTTTT.

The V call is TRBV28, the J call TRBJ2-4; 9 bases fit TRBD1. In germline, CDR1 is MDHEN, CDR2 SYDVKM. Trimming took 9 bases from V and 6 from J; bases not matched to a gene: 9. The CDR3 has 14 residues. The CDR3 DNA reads TGTGCCAGTTCAACGCCGGACAGGGGAAACATTCAGTACTTC. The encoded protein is CASSTPDRGNIQYF.

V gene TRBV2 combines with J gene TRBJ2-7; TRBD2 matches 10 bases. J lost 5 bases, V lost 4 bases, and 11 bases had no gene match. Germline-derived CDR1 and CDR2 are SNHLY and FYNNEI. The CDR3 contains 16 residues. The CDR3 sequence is CASSVSDLGLANEQYF. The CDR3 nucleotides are TGTGCCAGCAGTGTTTCAGATTTGGGACTAGCGAACGAGCAGTACTTC. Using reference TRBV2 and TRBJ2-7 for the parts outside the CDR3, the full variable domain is EPEVTQTPSHQVTQMGQEVILRCVPISNHLYFYWYRQILGQKVEFLVSFYNNEISEKSEIFDDQFSVERPDGSNFTLKIRSTKLEDSAMYFCASSVSDLGLANEQYFGPGTRLTVT.

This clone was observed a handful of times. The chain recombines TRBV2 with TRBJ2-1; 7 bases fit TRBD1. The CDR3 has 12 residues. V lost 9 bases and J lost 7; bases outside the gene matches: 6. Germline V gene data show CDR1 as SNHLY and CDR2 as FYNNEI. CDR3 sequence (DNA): TGTGCCAGGGAGTACAGGGGTAATGAGCAGTTCTTC. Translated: CAREYRGNEQFF.

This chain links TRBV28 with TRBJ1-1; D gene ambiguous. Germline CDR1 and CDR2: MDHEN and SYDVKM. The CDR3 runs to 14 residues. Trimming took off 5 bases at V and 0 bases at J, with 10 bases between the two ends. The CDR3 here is CASSPWKMNTEAFF. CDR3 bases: TGTGCCAGCAGTCCATGGAAGATGAACACTGAAGCTTTCTTT.

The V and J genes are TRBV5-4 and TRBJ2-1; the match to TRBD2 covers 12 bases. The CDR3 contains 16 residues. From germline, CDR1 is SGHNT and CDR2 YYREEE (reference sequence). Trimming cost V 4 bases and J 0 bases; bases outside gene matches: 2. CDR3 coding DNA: TGTGCCAGCAGCCCTAGCGGGGGGGGCTCCTACAATGAGCAGTTCTTC. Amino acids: CASSPSGGGSYNEQFF. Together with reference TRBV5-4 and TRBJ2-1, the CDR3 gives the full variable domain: ETGVTQSPTHLIKTRGQQVTLRCSSQSGHNTVSWYQQALGQGPQFIFQYYREEENGRGNFPPRFSGLQFPNYSSELNVNALELDDSALYLCASSPSGGGSYNEQFFGPGTRLTVL.

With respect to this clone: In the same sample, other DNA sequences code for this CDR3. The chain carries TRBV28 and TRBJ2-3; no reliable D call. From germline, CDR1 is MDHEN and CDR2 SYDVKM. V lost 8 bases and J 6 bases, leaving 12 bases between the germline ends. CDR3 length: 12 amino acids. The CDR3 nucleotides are TGTGCCAGCTCCCAGGTGGCCGATACGCAGTATTTT. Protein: CASSQVADTQYF.

In DNA, the CDR3 is TGTGCCAGCAGTGGAAGGGTGGACACTGAAGCTTTCTTT. This translates into CASSGRVDTEAFF. The chain joins TRBV6-1 to TRBJ1-1, with unresolved D. Germline V gene lookup returns CDR1 MNHNS and CDR2 SASEGT. Trimming left V 4 bases short and J 3 bases short, with 9 bases between. The CDR3 is 13 residues long.

The CDR3 nucleotides are TGTGCTAGTGCCCCGGGGTCAGACAATCAGCCCCAGCATTTT. This sequence encodes CASAPGSDNQPQHF. This chain joins TRBV12-5 and TRBJ1-5; no firm D call. This CDR3 spans 14 amino acids. Germline assignment: CDR1 LGHNT and CDR2 FRNRAP. V was shortened by 7 bases and J by 3 bases, with 13 bases between the two germline ends.

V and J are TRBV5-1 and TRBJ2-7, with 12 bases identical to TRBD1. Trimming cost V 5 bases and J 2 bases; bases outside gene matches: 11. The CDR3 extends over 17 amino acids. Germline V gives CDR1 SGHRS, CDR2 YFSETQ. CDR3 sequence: CASRMSGTGGKPYEQYF. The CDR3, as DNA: TGCGCCAGCAGAATGTCCGGGACAGGGGGCAAACCCTACGAGCAGTACTTC.

The CDR3 region has the DNA TGTGCCAGCAGAGGACAGGTTTCAGATACGCAGTATTTT. Translating it yields CASRGQVSDTQYF. This sequence joins TRBV6-4 and TRBJ2-3; 7 bases are a match to TRBD1. J lost 4 bases, V lost 6 bases, and 4 bases had no gene match. The germline V gene has CDR1 MRHNA and CDR2 SNTAGT. The CDR3 spans 13 residues.

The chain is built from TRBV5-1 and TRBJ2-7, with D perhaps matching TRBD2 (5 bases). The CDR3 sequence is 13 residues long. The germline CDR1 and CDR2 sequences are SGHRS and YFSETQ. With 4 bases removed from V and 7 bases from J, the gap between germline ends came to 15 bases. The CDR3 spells CASSVDLAGEQYF. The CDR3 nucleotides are TGCGCCAGCAGCGTGGACTTGGCTGGTGAGCAGTACTTC.

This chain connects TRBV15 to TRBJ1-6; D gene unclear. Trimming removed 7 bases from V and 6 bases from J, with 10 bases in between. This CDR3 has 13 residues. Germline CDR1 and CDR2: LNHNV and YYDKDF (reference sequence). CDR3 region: CATTPGINSPLHF. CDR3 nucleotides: TGTGCCACCACACCTGGAATTAATTCACCCCTCCACTTT.

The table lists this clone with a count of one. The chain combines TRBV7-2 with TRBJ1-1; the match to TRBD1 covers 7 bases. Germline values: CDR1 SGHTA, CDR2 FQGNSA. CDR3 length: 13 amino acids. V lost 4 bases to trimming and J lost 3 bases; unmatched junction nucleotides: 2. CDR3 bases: TGTGCCAGCAGCTACGACAGGGACACTGAAGCTTTCTTT. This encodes CASSYDRDTEAFF.

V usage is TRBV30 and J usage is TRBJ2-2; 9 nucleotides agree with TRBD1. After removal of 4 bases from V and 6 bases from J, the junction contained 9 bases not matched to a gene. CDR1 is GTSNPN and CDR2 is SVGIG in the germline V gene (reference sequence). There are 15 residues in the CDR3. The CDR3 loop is CAWTTMTGGAGELFF. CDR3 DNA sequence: TGTGCCTGGACTACGATGACAGGGGGGGCCGGGGAGCTGTTTTTT.

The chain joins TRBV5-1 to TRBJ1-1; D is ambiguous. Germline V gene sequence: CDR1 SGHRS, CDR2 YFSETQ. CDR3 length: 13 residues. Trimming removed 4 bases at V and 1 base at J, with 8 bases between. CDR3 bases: TGCGCCAGCAGCGGGCAGCCGAACACTGAAGCTTTCTTT. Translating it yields CASSGQPNTEAFF.

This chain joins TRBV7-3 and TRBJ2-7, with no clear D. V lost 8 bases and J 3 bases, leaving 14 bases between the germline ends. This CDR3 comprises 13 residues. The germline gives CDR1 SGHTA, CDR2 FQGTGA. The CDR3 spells CASAWAENYEQYF. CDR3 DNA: TGTGCCAGCGCTTGGGCAGAAAACTACGAGCAGTACTTC.

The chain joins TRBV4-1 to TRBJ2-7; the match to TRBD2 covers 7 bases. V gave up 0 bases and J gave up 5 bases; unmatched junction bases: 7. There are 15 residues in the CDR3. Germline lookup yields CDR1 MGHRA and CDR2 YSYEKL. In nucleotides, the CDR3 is TGCGCCAGCAGCCAAGATTGGCGGGAGAGGGACGAGCAGTACTTC. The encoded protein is CASSQDWRERDEQYF.